Here is one TCR beta chain with its context. The antigen is undetermined. Trimming took 4 bases from V and 4 from J; bases not matched to a gene: 3. CDR1 and CDR2 from the germline V gene are SNHLY and FYNNEI. The CDR3 extends over 13 amino acids. TCRdb's copy holds only in-frame clones and misses some; the assay was immunoSEQ multiplex PCR. The data show 150,000 to 200,000 clones, roughly 83% seen once. This sample was taken from a study of cytomegalovirus exposure and HLA in healthy donors. The wider study: A subsequent analysis reported that the roughly 120 validation repertoires were produced on the same platform that had also been used for the 500 to 700 first-cohort repertoires. General study points: It was found in a later analysis that first-cohort TCR clusters tended to co-occur in the 120 validation repertoires. As was reported, the classifier diagnosed cytomegalovirus status with high specificity and sensitivity.

The donors were part of the validation cohort, which consisted of under 150 subjects and was separate from the first cohort of under 750 subjects. This chain uses TRBV2 with TRBJ1-1; 7 bases are shared with TRBD1. Sequencing was carried out using PBMCs. This TCR was recovered from a young man in good health and CMV-seropositive. The CDR3 protein is CASSGQGGTEAFF. CDR3 bases: TGTGCCAGCAGTGGACAGGGCGGCACTGAAGCTTTCTTT. Looking up the rest from reference TRBV2 and TRBJ1-1 gives the full variable domain: EPEVTQTPSHQVTQMGQEVILRCVPISNHLYFYWYRQILGQKVEFLVSFYNNEISEKSEIFDDQFSVERPDGSNFTLKIRSTKLEDSAMYFCASSGQGGTEAFFGQGTRLTVV.